This TCR beta chain was recovered during a study of response to subunit inactivated influenza vaccine. Study results and limitations: A suggestion made by the authors is that each seasonal influenza vaccination recruits few new T cells.

To note about this clonotype: Its antigen is not known.

MiXCR, applied by TCRdb to the RT-PCR reads, yields one record per CDR3 protein. In the table there are more than 200,000 distinct CDR3 sequences, 9% to 15% of which are singletons. The sequence derives from a man between 45 and 60 years old who received an inactivated influenza vaccine. The sample here was non-naive T cells sorted from PBMCs, taken about 14 days before vaccination.

Written as DNA, the CDR3 is TGCGCCAGCAGTGAATCGAGTAGGGCAGATACGCAGTATTTT. Its translation is CASSESSRADTQYF. The J gene is TRBJ2-3, the V gene TRBV10-1; unclear D gene. Germline CDR1 reads WNHNN; CDR2 reads SYGVQD (reference sequence). Deletions cut 3 bases from V and 4 bases from J, with 11 bases between. The CDR3 is 14 residues long.